This is a list of T cell receptor beta chains from one sample in a study of CD8+ T cells in alopecia areata. Repertoires were generated with immunoSEQ multiplex PCR, while TCRdb's copy carries only in-frame clones and drops some. This sample has fewer than 250,000 clones, with about three fifths found just once. The source material was CD4+ T cells sorted from blood, sampled at week 4, from a patient treated with tofacitinib. The receptor source for this set is a human donor with alopecia areata. Both conserved end residues are part of each CDR3. Each record gives: D gene, V gene, clone size, J gene, CDR3 protein, CDR3 DNA. The D gene is left open where the match is weak. Part of the rows lack a size; the others show once, few, many or a class for expanded clones.

NA,TRBV6-5,NA,TRBJ1-6,CASSKDESSPLHF,TGTGCCAGCAGTAAGGACGAGTCCTCACCCCTCCACTTT
NA,TRBV7-2,NA,TRBJ2-2,CASSLGANTGELFF,TGTGCCAGCAGCTTAGGAGCGAACACCGGGGAGCTGTTTTTT
NA,TRBV7-2,NA,TRBJ2-5,CASSFRLRQTQYF,TGTGCCAGCAGCTTCCGTCTTAGGCAGACCCAGTACTTC
TRBD1,TRBV7-9,NA,TRBJ1-2,CASSWGQGAHGYTF,TGTGCCAGCAGCTGGGGACAGGGGGCTCATGGCTACACCTTC
NA,TRBV29-1,NA,TRBJ2-5,CSVEQGGETQYF,TGCAGCGTTGAACAGGGCGGAGAGACCCAGTACTTC
NA,TRBV7-9,NA,TRBJ1-2,CASSLSTYGYTF,TGTGCCAGCAGCTTAAGCACTTATGGCTACACCTTC
NA,TRBV29-1,NA,TRBJ2-1,CSVPFGGKSSYNEQFF,TGCAGCGTCCCTTTTGGGGGGAAGAGCTCCTACAATGAGCAGTTCTTC
NA,TRBV4-1,once,TRBJ1-2,CASSQDGLQEAF,TGTGCCAGCAGCCAAGATGGATTACAAGAGGCCTTC
TRBD2,TRBV4-3,NA,TRBJ2-7,CASSQDASGGSYEQYF,TGCGCCAGCAGCCAAGATGCTAGCGGGGGATCCTACGAGCAGTACTTC
TRBD1,TRBV5-1,NA,TRBJ1-6,CASSRQGITSPLHF,TGCGCCAGCAGCAGACAGGGGATCACTTCACCCCTCCACTTT
TRBD2,TRBV6-1,NA,TRBJ2-3,CASSDTSGADTQYF,TGTGCCAGCAGTGACACTAGCGGAGCAGATACGCAGTATTTT
NA,TRBV6-5,NA,TRBJ1-1,CASTITRGAFF,TGTGCCAGCACTATAACCAGGGGAGCTTTCTTT
TRBD2,TRBV4-1,few,TRBJ2-5,CASRPGTSGAQETQYF,TGCGCCAGCAGACCTGGGACTAGCGGGGCCCAAGAGACCCAGTACTTC
NA,TRBV5-1,NA,TRBJ2-1,CASSPYRVDEQFF,TGCGCCAGCAGCCCCTACAGGGTCGATGAGCAGTTCTTC
NA,TRBV29-1,NA,TRBJ2-6,CSARLGVLSSGANVLTF,TGCAGCGCCCGTCTGGGGGTGTTGAGCTCTGGGGCCAACGTCCTGACTTTC
TRBD1,TRBV7-9,NA,TRBJ1-1,CASSLARTGTNTEAFF,TGTGCCAGCAGCTTAGCCCGGACAGGGACGAACACTGAAGCTTTCTTT
TRBD1,TRBV6-5,NA,TRBJ2-2,CASSYSKGGPGELFF,TGTGCCAGCAGTTACTCGAAAGGGGGCCCCGGGGAGCTGTTTTTT
NA,TRBV5-6,NA,TRBJ2-7,CASSLIRAATLDEQYF,TGTGCCAGCAGCTTAATTAGGGCAGCTACTCTCGACGAGCAGTACTTC